Following are 28 T cell receptor beta chains from one sample sequenced in a study of cytomegalovirus exposure and HLA in healthy donors. Sequencing used immunoSEQ multiplex PCR; TCRdb keeps in-frame clones, though not all of them. Here the sample spans about 120,000 clones, approximately 90% being singletons. Input material: PBMCs. The receptor set was obtained from a woman aged 18-29 years in good health and CMV-seronegative.

The chain carries TRBV9 and TRBJ1-2; maybe TRBD1 (5 bases). V was pared by 4 bases and J by 6 bases, with 13 bases between. Per the germline V gene, CDR1 is SGDLS and CDR2 is YYNGEE. This CDR3 comprises 13 residues. The DNA for the CDR3 is TGTGCCAGCAGCCCCGTAGGGGTGGATGGCTACACCTTC. It translates to CASSPVGVDGYTF.

The V gene is TRBV5-4, the J gene TRBJ2-3, with a possible D match to TRBD2 (7 bases). The CDR3 runs to 15 residues. Germline-derived CDR1 and CDR2 are SGHNT and YYREEE (reference sequence). Trimming stripped 3 bases from V and 1 base from J, with 12 bases between. The CDR3, as DNA: TGTGCCAGCAGCTCCGGGGGGCGAGGCACAGATACGCAGTATTTT. Protein: CASSSGGRGTDTQYF.

V is TRBV19 and J is TRBJ2-3; 8 bases are a match to TRBD1. This CDR3 spans 14 amino acids. Germline values: CDR1 LNHDA, CDR2 SQIVND (reference sequence). V was pared by 5 bases and J by 3 bases, with 4 bases of the junction left unmatched. The CDR3 sequence is CASSRQGSTDTQYF. The CDR3 nucleotides read TGTGCCAGTAGTCGACAGGGGTCGACAGATACGCAGTATTTT.

The J gene is TRBJ1-1, the V gene TRBV13; D is uncertain. The germline V gene has CDR1 PRHDT and CDR2 FYEKMQ (reference sequence). Trimming took off 7 bases at V and 0 bases at J, with 9 bases between the two ends. The CDR3 runs to 13 residues. The CDR3 DNA reads as TGTGCCAGCACCCGGACTATGAACACTGAAGCTTTCTTT. This encodes CASTRTMNTEAFF.

The DNA of the CDR3 is TGTGCCGGGCGACAGTCCTACAATGAGCAGTTCTTC. As protein: CAGRQSYNEQFF. The chain joins TRBV30 to TRBJ2-1, with D maybe TRBD1 (5 bases). Looked up from germline, CDR1 is GTSNPN and CDR2 is SVGIG (reference sequence). This CDR3 spans 12 amino acids. Trimming left V 8 bases short and J 1 base short, with 9 bases between.

CDR3 DNA sequence: TGTGCCAGTAATAAACCGACAGGGCTAAATGGCTACACCTTC. This translates into CASNKPTGLNGYTF. The chain uses TRBV19 and TRBJ1-2; 7 nucleotides agree with TRBD1. V was pared by 7 bases and J by 6 bases, with 11 bases of the junction left unmatched. The CDR3 has 14 amino acids. CDR1 LNHDA and CDR2 SQIVND come from the germline V gene (reference sequence).

The chain carries TRBV30 and TRBJ2-1; D gene unclear. Germline-derived CDR1 and CDR2 are GTSNPN and SVGIG (reference sequence). V lost 5 bases and J 5 bases, leaving 10 bases between the germline ends. The CDR3 runs to 12 residues. The DNA of the CDR3 is TGTGCCTGGGCAAATAGAGACAATGAGCAGTTCTTC. Its protein is CAWANRDNEQFF.

This clone has a single count. This chain connects TRBV28 to TRBJ1-1; D is unresolved. Germline V lookup: CDR1 MDHEN, CDR2 SYDVKM. CDR3 size: 14 residues. Trimming pared 5 bases from V and 1 base from J, leaving 11 bases between. The CDR3 DNA reads TGTGCCAGCAGTCCTGGCGGGAAGAACACTGAAGCTTTCTTT. Amino acid sequence: CASSPGGKNTEAFF.

The chain has TRBV10-1 and TRBJ2-7; TRBD2 matches at 8 bases. The CDR3 sequence is 12 residues long. J gave up 5 bases and V 10 bases, and 7 bases lay outside the gene matches. CDR1 and CDR2 (germline): WNHNN, SYGVQD (reference sequence). CDR3 residues: CATQGSGNEQYF. CDR3 DNA sequence: TGCGCCACCCAGGGTAGCGGGAACGAGCAGTACTTC.

This clone was seen only a few times. One end of the junction is discordant with germline, which a read error may explain. The chain has TRBV7-7 and TRBJ2-7, with 7 bases fitting TRBD1. The CDR3 contains 13 residues. Germline V gene lookup returns CDR1 SSHAT and CDR2 FNYEAQ (reference sequence). CDR3 region: CASSRDTGDEQYF. CDR3 bases: TGTGCTAGCAGCCGAGACACAGGGGACGAGCAGTACTTC.

J is TRBJ1-5 and V is TRBV28; D gene ambiguous. From germline, CDR1 is MDHEN and CDR2 SYDVKM. The CDR3 is 17 residues long. Trimming cost V 3 bases and J 0 bases, with 15 bases left between them. CDR3 sequence reads: CASSFPDYKFSNQPQHF. CDR3 DNA: TGTGCCAGCAGTTTTCCGGACTATAAGTTTAGCAATCAGCCCCAGCATTTT.

There are a few counts of this clone. The chain has TRBV28 and TRBJ2-6; D perhaps matches TRBD2 (6 bases). V lost 6 bases to trimming and J lost 3 bases, with 6 bases between them. The germline gives CDR1 MDHEN, CDR2 SYDVKM. This CDR3 is 13 amino acids long. CDR3 region: CASREGGANVLTF. CDR3 DNA: TGTGCCAGCAGGGAGGGTGGGGCCAACGTCCTGACTTTC.

This clone occurred once. At one boundary the junction diverges from the germline segment, which might be a read error. V gene TRBV5-8 combines with J gene TRBJ2-7; D perhaps matches TRBD2 (6 bases). Germline V gene lookup returns CDR1 SGHTS and CDR2 YDEGEE. This CDR3 has 15 residues. In DNA, the CDR3 is TGTGCCAGCAGTTTGGAGGGCAGGACAACCTACGAGCAGTACTTC. The encoded protein is CASSLEGRTTYEQYF. Complete variable domain (other parts from reference TRBV5-8 and TRBJ2-7): EAGVTQSPTHLIKTRGQQATLRCSPISGHTSVYWYQQALGLGLQFLLWYDEGEERNRGNFPPRFSGRQFPNYSSELNVNALELEDSALYLCASSLEGRTTYEQYFGPGTRLTVT.

V is TRBV9 and J is TRBJ1-4; 9 bases are shared with TRBD1. V lost 4 bases, J lost 5 bases, and 6 bases stayed unmatched. Germline CDR1 reads SGDLS; CDR2 reads YYNGEE. This CDR3 has 15 amino acids. The CDR3 protein is CASSSPDRGNEKLFF. The CDR3 DNA reads as TGTGCCAGCAGCTCTCCGGACAGGGGAAATGAAAAACTGTTTTTT.

CDR3 region: CAWSRGNLRGGYTF. CDR3 DNA: TGTGCCTGGAGTCGGGGTAATTTGAGAGGTGGCTACACCTTC. The chain recombines TRBV30 with TRBJ1-2; D remains ambiguous. The CDR3 contains 14 residues. Germline CDR1 and CDR2: GTSNPN and SVGIG (reference sequence). The germline V and J ends were trimmed by 2 bases and 7 bases, with 17 bases remaining between them. Looking up the rest from reference TRBV30 and TRBJ1-2 gives the full variable domain: SQTIHQWPATLVQPVGSPLSLECTVEGTSNPNLYWYRQAAGRGLQLLFYSVGIGQISSEVPQNLSASRPQDRQFILSSKKLLLSDSGFYLCAWSRGNLRGGYTFGSGTRLTVV.

This sequence joins TRBV5-6 and TRBJ1-2; 11 nucleotides line up with TRBD1. CDR3 length equals 14 residues. Losses at the gene ends were 0 bases for V and 7 bases for J; bases not matched to a gene: 2. The V gene's germline CDR1 is SGHDT and CDR2 YYEEEE. CDR3 sequence: CASSLGTGGFGYTF. DNA for the CDR3: TGTGCCAGCAGCTTGGGGACAGGGGGCTTTGGCTACACCTTC.

CDR3 sequence (DNA): TGTGCCAGCACCAACGTCAGGGGCTATAATTCACCCCTCCACTTT. Translation: CASTNVRGYNSPLHF. The chain employs TRBV28 and TRBJ1-6, with D possibly matching TRBD1 (6 bases). Germline CDR1 and CDR2: MDHEN and SYDVKM. The CDR3 extends over 15 amino acids. The V end lost 7 bases, the J end lost 3 bases, and 13 bases lay between the germline ends.

V is TRBV15 and J is TRBJ2-2, with D perhaps TRBD1 (6 bases). Trimming took 5 bases from V and 3 from J, leaving 13 bases between them. This CDR3 spans 15 amino acids. CDR1 is LNHNV, CDR2 YYDKDF, per germline (reference sequence). The CDR3 protein is CATSVQGADTGELFF. In nucleotides, the CDR3 is TGTGCCACCAGCGTACAGGGTGCCGACACCGGGGAGCTGTTTTTT.

This clone is a singleton in its sample. The chain carries TRBV5-6 and TRBJ1-2; D uncertain. Trimming left V 2 bases short and J 0 bases short, with 8 bases between. CDR1 and CDR2 (germline): SGHDT, YYEEEE. This CDR3 spans 14 amino acids. The DNA of the CDR3 is TGTGCCAGCAGCTTAGTTCAGGCTAACTATGGCTACACCTTC. Its translation: CASSLVQANYGYTF.

The chain recombines TRBV7-2 with TRBJ2-1, with 9 bases matching TRBD2. V shed 1 base and J 6 bases; nucleotides not matched to a gene: 7. The CDR3 has 16 amino acids. In germline, CDR1 is SGHTA, CDR2 FQGNSA. The CDR3, as DNA: TGTGCCAGCAGCTTAGATTCGGCGGGAGGGCCCAATGAGCAGTTCTTC. Translating it yields CASSLDSAGGPNEQFF.

This rearrangement joins TRBV21-1 to TRBJ2-7; the D segment call TRBD2 is taken from the table without a DNA check. TRBV21-1 is an annotated pseudogene. CDR3 size: 15 residues. CDR3 sequence: CASSKEVGGPYEQYF. The CDR3 coding sequence is TGTGCCAGCAGCAAAGAGGTGGGAGGGCCCTACGAGCAGTACTTC.

The chain couples TRBV15 to TRBJ2-5, with TRBD2 matching 9 bases. With V trimmed by 8 bases and J by 3 bases, 4 bases remained unmatched. Looked up from germline, CDR1 is LNHNV and CDR2 is YYDKDF (reference sequence). This CDR3 region has 13 residues. CDR3 sequence: CATWTSVKETQYF. CDR3 bases: TGTGCCACCTGGACTAGCGTGAAAGAGACCCAGTACTTC.

This sequence joins TRBV27 and TRBJ1-2; D ambiguous. The CDR3 contains 14 residues. V was pared by 2 bases and J by 2 bases, with 9 bases between. The germline gives CDR1 MNHEY, CDR2 SMNVEV (reference sequence). For the CDR3, the DNA is TGTGCCAGCAGTTTACGGTTTTCGAACTATGGCTACACCTTC. Protein: CASSLRFSNYGYTF.

This chain joins TRBV6-5 and TRBJ2-7; D may be TRBD2 (5 bases). Germline CDR1 is MNHEY and CDR2 is SVGAGI. The CDR3 runs to 15 residues. V lost 6 bases and J lost 2, with 17 bases in between. The CDR3 sequence: CASSFQAGTTYEQYF. The CDR3 nucleotides are TGTGCCAGCAGCTTCCAGGCGGGCACTACCTACGAGCAGTACTTC.

This clone was seen once. CDR3 sequence reads: CASHHPGQGNTGELFF. The CDR3 DNA reads as TGCGCCAGCCATCACCCCGGACAGGGAAACACCGGGGAGCTGTTTTTT. This chain joins TRBV5-1 and TRBJ2-2; 8 positions agree with TRBD1. This CDR3 is 16 amino acids long. V was clipped by 7 bases and J by 2 bases; unmatched bases: 10. Germline lookup yields CDR1 SGHRS and CDR2 YFSETQ.

The CDR3 region is CASSRSLGYNEQFF. CDR3 nucleotides: TGTGCCAGCAGCCGGAGCCTTGGGTACAATGAGCAGTTCTTC. V gene TRBV7-2 combines with J gene TRBJ2-1, with unresolved D. Germline CDR1 SGHTA, CDR2 FQGNSA. V dropped 5 bases and J dropped 4 bases, with 12 bases sitting between them. CDR3 length: 14 residues.

The chain combines TRBV28 with TRBJ2-7; 8 nucleotides match TRBD2. Per germline, CDR1 MDHEN and CDR2 SYDVKM. V gave up 2 bases and J gave up 6 bases; unmatched junction bases: 9. The CDR3 consists of 15 residues. The CDR3 bases are TGTGCCAGCAGTTTACCTTCCCGGGAGGGCCGCGAGCAGTACTTC. This encodes CASSLPSREGREQYF.

The chain recombines TRBV6-1 with TRBJ2-7, with D maybe TRBD1 (6 bases). Germline V gives CDR1 MNHNS, CDR2 SASEGT. Trimming removed 1 base at V and 2 bases at J, with 12 bases between. This CDR3 is 15 amino acids long. The DNA of the CDR3 is TGTGCCAGCAGTGAAGTAGCGTGGACAGCCTACGAGCAGTACTTC. It is translated as CASSEVAWTAYEQYF.